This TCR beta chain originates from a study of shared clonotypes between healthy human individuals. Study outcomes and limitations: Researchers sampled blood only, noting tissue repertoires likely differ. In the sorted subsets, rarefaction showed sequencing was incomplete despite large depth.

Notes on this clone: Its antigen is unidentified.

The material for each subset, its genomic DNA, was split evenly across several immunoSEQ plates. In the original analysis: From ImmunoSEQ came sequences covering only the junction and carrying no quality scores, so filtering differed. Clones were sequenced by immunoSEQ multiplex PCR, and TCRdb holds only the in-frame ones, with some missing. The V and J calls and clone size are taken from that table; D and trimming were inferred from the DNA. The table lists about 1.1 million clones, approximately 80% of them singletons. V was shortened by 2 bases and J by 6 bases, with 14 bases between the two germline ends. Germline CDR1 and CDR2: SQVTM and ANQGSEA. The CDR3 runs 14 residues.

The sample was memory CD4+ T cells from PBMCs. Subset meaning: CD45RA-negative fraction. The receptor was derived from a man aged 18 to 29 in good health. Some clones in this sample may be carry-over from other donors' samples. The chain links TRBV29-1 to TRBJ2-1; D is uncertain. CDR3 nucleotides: TGCAGCGTTGAAAAGCCCATGGGCCTCAATGAGCAGTTCTTC. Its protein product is CSVEKPMGLNEQFF.